This T cell receptor (beta chain) was documented in a study of T cell responses to AZD1222 COVID-19 vaccine. Data came from immunoSEQ multiplex PCR; TCRdb stores just in-frame clones and leaves some out. Altogether roughly 260,000 clones are present, 85% to 95% being singletons, with the ten largest covering around 0.6%. This clone occurred once. The starting material was peripheral blood, obtained on day 0 of AZD1222 vaccination. The TCR sequence derives from an adult in good health.

The CDR3 reads CASRGQGAYEQYF. The CDR3 nucleotides read TGTGCCAGCAGAGGACAGGGGGCCTACGAGCAGTACTTC. The genes are TRBV6-5 and TRBJ2-7, with 10 nucleotides matching TRBD1. V dropped 6 bases and J dropped 2; count of bases not matched to a gene: 1. CDR3 length: 13 amino acids. Looked up from germline, CDR1 is MNHEY and CDR2 is SVGAGI.